The next 21 T cell receptor beta chains were all read from a single sample in a study of blood T cell repertoires in COVID-19. The table came from immunoSEQ multiplex PCR; TCRdb's copy has only in-frame clones and leaves some out. This sample yields about 220,000 clones, of which about 85% are seen a single time; around 3% belongs to the top ten. Specimen: peripheral blood. All receptors derive from a middle-aged man who had recovered from COVID-19.

The V call is TRBV5-3, the J call TRBJ2-3; 11 bases are a match to TRBD2. TRBV5-3 is reported as an ORF; its role is uncertain. The CDR3 extends over 16 amino acids. With V trimmed by 4 bases and J by 1 base, 5 bases remained unmatched. CDR3 DNA: TGTGCCAGAAGCCCCGGACTAGCGGGCCGCACAGATACGCAGTATTTT. Its protein is CARSPGLAGRTDTQYF.

The chain has TRBV5-6 and TRBJ2-6; tentatively, D is TRBD2 (5 bases). This CDR3 is built from 15 residues. Per the germline V gene, CDR1 is SGHDT and CDR2 is YYEEEE. V lost 0 bases and J 2 bases, leaving 6 bases between the germline ends. CDR3 sequence (DNA): TGTGCCAGCAGCTTGGTCGGGGCTGGGGCCAACGTCCTGACTTTC. It encodes CASSLVGAGANVLTF.

The chain employs TRBV28 and TRBJ1-2; TRBD1 agrees at 9 bases. V dropped 7 bases and J dropped 7; count of bases not matched to a gene: 4. Germline V CDR1 and CDR2: MDHEN, SYDVKM. This CDR3 is built from 12 residues. CDR3 protein: CASMTGGGGYTF. The CDR3 DNA follows: TGTGCCAGCATGACAGGGGGAGGTGGCTACACCTTC.

This chain uses TRBV7-9 with TRBJ2-6, with TRBD2 matching 11 bases. The CDR3 spans 18 residues. In germline, CDR1 is SEHNR, CDR2 FQNEAQ (reference sequence). With 4 bases clipped from V and 0 bases from J, the junction kept 5 bases outside the gene matches. CDR3 loop: CASSSGLAVISGANVLTF. CDR3 sequence (DNA): TGTGCCAGCAGCTCGGGACTAGCGGTAATCTCTGGGGCCAACGTCCTGACTTTC.

V usage is TRBV28 and J usage is TRBJ2-7; the D is unclear. The CDR3 covers 14 residues. V was shortened by 2 bases and J by 2 bases, with 10 bases between the two germline ends. The germline CDR1 and CDR2 sequences are MDHEN and SYDVKM. CDR3 sequence (DNA): TGTGCCAGCAGTTTAGTTTGGAGCACCTACGAGCAGTACTTC. Its protein product is CASSLVWSTYEQYF. Full variable domain (rest looked up from reference TRBV28 and TRBJ2-7): DVKVTQSSRYLVKRTGEKVFLECVQDMDHENMFWYRQDPGLGLRLIYFSYDVKMKEKGDIPEGYSVSREKKERFSLILESASTNQTSMYLCASSLVWSTYEQYFGPGTRLTVT.

This sequence joins TRBV5-4 and TRBJ2-2; possibly TRBD1 for D (5 bases). CDR3 length equals 16 residues. Trimming removed 0 bases at V and 3 bases at J, with 12 bases between. CDR1 is SGHNT, CDR2 YYREEE, per germline (reference sequence). The chain's CDR3 is CASSLEAGLHTGELFF. The CDR3 nucleotides read TGTGCCAGCAGCTTGGAGGCAGGGCTTCACACCGGGGAGCTGTTTTTT.

This clone was seen only once. This chain uses TRBV28 with TRBJ1-5, with TRBD1 matching over 7 bases. This CDR3 is built from 13 residues. The ends lost 4 bases at V and 11 bases at J; junction bases unmatched: 8. CDR1 is MDHEN and CDR2 is SYDVKM in the germline V gene. The CDR3 nucleotides read TGTGCCAGCAGTTCGACAGGGAACCGTGCCCAGCATTTT. This sequence encodes CASSSTGNRAQHF.

The chain recombines TRBV2 with TRBJ2-3, with TRBD2 identical over 14 bases. Trimming removed 4 bases from V and 3 bases from J; junction bases left unmatched: 6. The CDR3 length is 17 residues. Germline-derived CDR1 and CDR2 are SNHLY and FYNNEI. CDR3: CASSGTGLAGATDTQYF. CDR3 nucleotides: TGTGCCAGCAGTGGGACGGGACTAGCGGGAGCAACAGATACGCAGTATTTT.

V usage is TRBV7-8 and J usage is TRBJ2-1, with D tentatively TRBD2 (5 bases). Per germline, CDR1 SGHVS and CDR2 FQNEAQ. Trimming removed 5 bases from V and 2 bases from J, with 7 bases in between. The CDR3 totals 13 residues. The CDR3 loop is CASSPGTYNEQFF. DNA of the CDR3: TGTGCCAGCAGCCCCGGGACCTACAATGAGCAGTTCTTC.

The chain employs TRBV6-2 or TRBV6-3 and TRBJ2-1, with D unclear. Germline CDR1 is MNHEY and CDR2 is SVGEGT. The CDR3 has 12 residues. V dropped 6 bases and J dropped 7 bases, with 10 bases sitting between them. The CDR3 DNA sequence: TGTGCCAGCAGCCTCAGGCTGAATGAGCAGTTCTTC. It is translated as CASSLRLNEQFF.

The chain couples TRBV6-1 to TRBJ2-1; a weak D match, TRBD2 (6 bases). This CDR3 has 20 residues. CDR1 MNHNS and CDR2 SASEGT come from the germline V gene. Between the trimmed V and J ends, which lost 4 bases and 2 bases, there was a span of 27 bases. For the CDR3, the DNA is TGTGCCAGCAGTGTTCGGGGAGGCAGGGTACCTATCTATGCCTACAATGAGCAGTTCTTC. Translating it yields CASSVRGGRVPIYAYNEQFF.

The chain combines TRBV4-1 with TRBJ2-1; TRBD2 agrees at 8 bases. CDR3 length equals 15 residues. Germline V CDR1 and CDR2: MGHRA, YSYEKL. The V and J ends lost 2 bases and 5 bases, in that order; junction bases with no gene match: 5. The CDR3 here is CASSQWREADNEQFF. In nucleotides, the CDR3 is TGCGCCAGCAGCCAATGGCGGGAGGCGGACAATGAGCAGTTCTTC.

This rearrangement joins TRBV9 to TRBJ2-2, with a weak D call TRBD1 (6 bases). V lost 4 bases, J lost 5 bases, and 15 bases lay in between. Germline V gives CDR1 SGDLS, CDR2 YYNGEE. The length of the CDR3 is 15 residues. CDR3 in DNA: TGTGCCAGCAGCTACCTGACAGGAGATACCGGGGAGCTGTTTTTT. It is translated as CASSYLTGDTGELFF.

Only one count was recorded for this clone. This sequence joins TRBV28 and TRBJ2-1; no clear D gene. Germline lookup yields CDR1 MDHEN and CDR2 SYDVKM. V was shortened by 6 bases and J by 7 bases, with 4 bases between the two germline ends. The CDR3 is made up of 10 amino acids. The CDR3 sequence is CASRSNEQFF. CDR3 sequence (DNA): TGTGCCAGCAGATCAAATGAGCAGTTCTTC.

J is TRBJ1-1 and V is TRBV19; 7 bases line up with TRBD1. The CDR3 runs to 14 residues. Germline V gives CDR1 LNHDA, CDR2 SQIVND (reference sequence). The J segment lost 4 bases and the V segment lost 0 bases, leaving 2 bases of the junction unmatched. The CDR3 sequence is CASSIEAGGTEAFF. CDR3 DNA: TGTGCCAGTAGTATAGAAGCAGGGGGCACTGAAGCTTTCTTT.

The rearrangement joins TRBV6-5 to TRBJ1-2; 7 bases are a match to TRBD1. Per the germline V gene, CDR1 is MNHEY and CDR2 is SVGAGI. Losses at the gene ends were 7 bases for V and 2 bases for J; bases not matched to a gene: 10. The CDR3 spans 15 residues. The CDR3: CASTHQGELNYGYTF. For the CDR3, the DNA is TGTGCCAGCACTCATCAGGGGGAGTTGAACTATGGCTACACCTTC.

A few counts support this clone. In DNA, the CDR3 is TGTGCCACCAGACGGGGGGCCAGGGGCGAGCAGTACTTC. This translates into CATRRGARGEQYF. V usage is TRBV28 and J usage is TRBJ2-7, with TRBD2 as a possible D gene (7 bases). Germline values: CDR1 MDHEN, CDR2 SYDVKM. Trimming stripped 10 bases from V and 6 bases from J, with 19 bases between. This CDR3 is built from 13 residues.

This chain links TRBV27 with TRBJ2-4; the match to TRBD2 covers 10 bases. V trimming: 6 bases; J trimming: 8 bases; junction bases outside the gene matches: 13. Germline CDR1 MNHEY, CDR2 SMNVEV (reference sequence). This CDR3 has 16 amino acids. In nucleotides, the CDR3 is TGTGCCAGCAGCACGCGGGCTAGCGGGAGTCGGGACATTCAGTACTTC. Residues: CASSTRASGSRDIQYF.

The DNA of the CDR3 is TGCGCCAGCAGCCCCGTTGGCCGGGGAGTTGGGAGCTCCTACAATGAGCAGTTCTTC. Translating it yields CASSPVGRGVGSSYNEQFF. The rearrangement uses TRBV4-1 and TRBJ2-1; D might be TRBD2 (5 bases). The CDR3 contains 19 residues. Trimming stripped 4 bases from V and 0 bases from J, with 22 bases between. Germline V gives CDR1 MGHRA, CDR2 YSYEKL.

The chain recombines TRBV18 with TRBJ2-1; D may be TRBD1 (5 bases). This CDR3 is 16 amino acids long. Germline V gives CDR1 KGHSH, CDR2 LQKENI. The V end was cut by 6 bases, the J end by 0 bases, with 15 bases between. The CDR3 sequence is CASSPKGSRSYNEQFF. DNA of the CDR3: TGTGCCAGCTCCCCAAAGGGGTCTCGCTCCTACAATGAGCAGTTCTTC.

The chain employs TRBV28 and TRBJ2-1, with 8 bases identical to TRBD1. The CDR3 runs to 12 residues. CDR1 and CDR2 from the germline V gene are MDHEN and SYDVKM. J lost 6 bases, V lost 8 bases, and 3 bases had no gene match. CDR3 coding DNA: TGTGCCAGCTCAGGACAGGGCAATGAGCAGTTCTTC. It specifies CASSGQGNEQFF.